This T cell receptor (beta chain) came from a study of blood T cell repertoires in COVID-19. Cohort allocation depended upon clinical history that participants reported. Clones were read by immunoSEQ multiplex PCR, and TCRdb kept only the in-frame ones, dropping some. This table holds about 140,000 clones, roughly three quarters found once. Sequenced sample: PBMCs or T cells enriched from blood (not recorded which). This receptor was identified in a woman aged 45-59 years who had recovered from COVID-19.

In DNA form, the CDR3 reads TGTGCCAGCAGCCTAACAGGGGGCTCTGGAAACACCATATATTTT. This encodes CASSLTGGSGNTIYF. The chain carries TRBV13 and TRBJ1-3, with 8 nucleotides matching TRBD1. V trimming: 5 bases; J trimming: 0 bases; junction bases outside the gene matches: 3. The CDR3 spans 15 residues. Germline values: CDR1 PRHDT, CDR2 FYEKMQ (reference sequence).